One and the same sample provided the 24 T cell receptor beta chains below, sequenced in a study of CD8+CD57+ T cells in acquired aplastic anemia. Genomic DNA constituted the template upon which TCR beta VDJ and CDR3 profiling was performed. One entry per CDR3 protein results from TCRdb running MiXCR on the reads. The data hold about 110,000 distinct CDR3 sequences, with 50% to 65% observed a single time. Sequencing was done on a sample of sorted CD4+, CD8+, or CD8+CD57+ T cells (not recorded which) from PBMCs. Receptors originate from a human donor in good health, serving as a control.

The CDR3 reads CASSKLGTSGNTGELFF. The CDR3 DNA reads as TGTGCCAGCAGCAAGTTGGGGACTAGCGGTAACACCGGGGAGCTGTTTTTT. V and J are TRBV2 and TRBJ2-2, with TRBD2 matching 11 bases. Germline V gene sequence: CDR1 SNHLY, CDR2 FYNNEI. With 6 bases clipped from V and 2 bases from J, the junction kept 8 bases outside the gene matches. CDR3 length: 17 amino acids.

As regards this clonotype: A much larger clone sits a single nucleotide away, making a read error possible. The V call is TRBV19, the J call TRBJ1-5; D is undetermined. Germline lookup yields CDR1 LNHDA and CDR2 SQIVND (reference sequence). The CDR3 length is 16 residues. The V and J ends lost 3 bases and 11 bases respectively, with 23 bases between them. The CDR3 sequence is CASSIQLAGLGIAQHF. CDR3 coding DNA: TGTGCCAGTAGTATCCAATTGGCAGGTTTAGGCATTGCCCAGCATTTT. Complete variable domain (other parts from reference TRBV19 and TRBJ1-5): DGGITQSPKYLFRKEGQNVTLSCEQNLNHDAMYWYRQDPGQGLRLIYYSQIVNDFQKGDIAEGYSVSREKKESFPLTVTSAQKNPTAFYLCASSIQLAGLGIAQHFGDGTRLSIL.

There are many counts of this clonotype. The rearrangement uses TRBV5-4 and TRBJ2-5; TRBD2 agrees at 9 bases. The germline V gene has CDR1 SGHNT and CDR2 YYREEE (reference sequence). After removal of 2 bases from V and 5 bases from J, the junction contained 7 bases not matched to a gene. CDR3 length: 15 amino acids. As DNA, the CDR3 is TGTGCCAGCAGCTTCCCAGCGGGGGGTGAGGAGACCCAGTACTTC. It encodes CASSFPAGGEETQYF.

Points on this clonotype: Since no conserved phenylalanine or tryptophan closes the CDR3, a read error is the likely cause. No DNA is shown, since the ends of the CDR3 on it are uncertain; the CDR3 is the one TCRdb lists. The chain combines TRBV20-1 with TRBJ2-5. The CDR3 is 11 residues long, ends included. CDR1 DFQATT and CDR2 SNEGSKA come from the germline V gene (reference sequence). The CDR3 reads CSARDPPSQHL.

The chain carries TRBV6-5 and TRBJ1-2; no firm D call. The V and J ends lost 2 bases and 4 bases respectively, with 5 bases between them. The CDR3 runs to 12 residues. Germline CDR1 reads MNHEY; CDR2 reads SVGAGI. The CDR3, as DNA: TGTGCCAGCAGTTACAGAGGCTATGGCTACACCTTC. Translating it yields CASSYRGYGYTF.

This clonotype has just a few counts. The chain carries TRBV24-1 and TRBJ2-3; 12 bases align to TRBD2. The germline gives CDR1 KGHDR, CDR2 SFDVKD. The CDR3 has 17 amino acids. Trimming removed 3 bases from V and 4 bases from J; junction bases left unmatched: 7. The CDR3 DNA sequence: TGTGCCACCAGTGATCCCTCACTAGCGGGAGGCGCAGATACGCAGTATTTT. As protein: CATSDPSLAGGADTQYF.

Regarding this clonotype: This may arise from a read error, as a much more abundant clone is one base away. V is TRBV4-1 and J is TRBJ2-7; 9 bases fit TRBD1. The CDR3 runs 15 residues. From germline, CDR1 is MGHRA and CDR2 YSYEKL. The CDR3 region has the DNA TGCGCCCGCAGCCAATTTCTGACAGGGGGCTACGAGCAGTACTTC. This translates into CARSQFLTGGYEQYF.

The sample holds many counts of this clonotype. The genes are TRBV4-3 and TRBJ1-1; weak D call: TRBD1 (5 bases). Trimming cost V 0 bases and J 4 bases, with 15 bases left between them. The CDR3 is made up of 16 amino acids. Per germline, CDR1 LGHNA and CDR2 YSLEER. This CDR3 is CASSQDGGARSTEAFF. The CDR3 bases are TGCGCCAGCAGCCAAGACGGAGGGGCGAGGAGCACTGAAGCTTTCTTT.

This clonotype was observed a few times. The chain links TRBV30 to TRBJ1-1, with 9 bases aligning to TRBD1. Trimming removed 1 base from V and 3 bases from J; junction bases left unmatched: 6. Germline V lookup: CDR1 GTSNPN, CDR2 SVGIG (reference sequence). CDR3 size: 15 residues. The chain's CDR3 is CAWSDGTGRDTEAFF. The CDR3 DNA follows: TGTGCCTGGAGTGACGGGACAGGGCGGGACACTGAAGCTTTCTTT.

Comment on this clonotype: A single base separates this from a much larger clone, so it may be a read error. The chain carries TRBV5-6 and TRBJ2-1, with a weak D call TRBD1 (6 bases). The germline gives CDR1 SGHDT, CDR2 YYEEEE. This CDR3 has 16 amino acids. CDR3 loop: CACSDTGQGIYNEQFF. The CDR3 DNA reads as TGTGCCTGCAGCGACACGGGACAAGGAATTTACAATGAGCAGTTCTTC.

This chain links TRBV25-1 with TRBJ1-6; D is possibly TRBD1 (5 bases). Between the trimmed V and J ends, which lost 2 bases and 9 bases, there was a span of 14 bases. Germline CDR1 and CDR2: MGHDK and SYGVNS. This CDR3 spans 15 amino acids. DNA of the CDR3: TGTGCCAGCAGTGAAAGGGGCGCCAGTCTTTCACCCCTCCACTTT. Residues: CASSERGASLSPLHF.

The chain employs TRBV25-1 and TRBJ2-3, with 10 bases identical to TRBD2. Germline V gene lookup returns CDR1 MGHDK and CDR2 SYGVNS. The CDR3 is made up of 15 amino acids. V was pared by 5 bases and J by 0 bases, with 2 bases of the junction left unmatched. The CDR3 protein is CASSQTSGSTDTQYF. As DNA, the CDR3 is TGTGCCAGCAGTCAGACTAGCGGGAGCACAGATACGCAGTATTTT.

This clonotype was found many times. The rearrangement uses TRBV6-1 and TRBJ1-1; D remains unclear. Deletions cut 6 bases from V and 4 bases from J, with 12 bases between. This CDR3 is built from 13 residues. From germline, CDR1 is MNHNS and CDR2 SASEGT. DNA of the CDR3: TGTGCCAGCAGCGGACCGACTTTCACTGAAGCTTTCTTT. This gives the protein CASSGPTFTEAFF.

This chain links TRBV24-1 with TRBJ2-1; 16 bases are shared with TRBD2. The germline CDR1 and CDR2 sequences are KGHDR and SFDVKD. V was pared by 4 bases and J by 9 bases, with 11 bases of the junction left unmatched. The CDR3 has 18 amino acids. In nucleotides, the CDR3 is TGTGCCACCAGTGACCTGGGACTAGCGGGAGGGACGGCGGGTGAGCAGTTCTTC. This encodes CATSDLGLAGGTAGEQFF.

The chain is built from TRBV6-2 or TRBV6-3 and TRBJ1-1, with 7 bases lining up with TRBD1. After removal of 7 bases from V and 5 bases from J, the junction contained 10 bases not matched to a gene. This CDR3 has 14 residues. Looked up from germline, CDR1 is MNHEY and CDR2 is SVGEGT. The CDR3 DNA reads TGTGCCAGCAATTCCCAGGGGGTAGCGACTGAAGCTTTCTTT. It codes for CASNSQGVATEAFF.

The rearrangement joins TRBV29-1 to TRBJ2-7; maybe TRBD1 (6 bases). This CDR3 spans 12 amino acids. Germline V gives CDR1 SQVTM, CDR2 ANQGSEA. V was pared by 2 bases and J by 8 bases, with 13 bases between. CDR3 in DNA: TGCAGCGTTGAAATCAGGGGCGGGCAGCAGTACTTC. Encoded protein: CSVEIRGGQQYF.

This clonotype was observed many times. V usage is TRBV4-3 and J usage is TRBJ1-6; D not certain. This CDR3 has 15 residues. Deletions cut 1 base from V and 1 base from J, with 5 bases between. Germline CDR1 is LGHNA and CDR2 is YSLEER. CDR3 sequence: CASSQAQSYNSPLHF. CDR3 DNA: TGCGCCAGCAGCCAAGCACAGTCCTATAATTCACCCCTCCACTTT.

The V and J genes are TRBV9 and TRBJ1-6; D perhaps matches TRBD1 (5 bases). Trimming removed 4 bases at V and 5 bases at J, with 7 bases between. The CDR3 is made up of 13 amino acids. Germline V gene lookup returns CDR1 SGDLS and CDR2 YYNGEE. CDR3 DNA: TGTGCCAGCAGCATGACAGATAATTCACCCCTCCACTTT. Translated, it gives CASSMTDNSPLHF.

The chain links TRBV12-3 or TRBV12-4 to TRBJ1-2; no reliable D call. The CDR3 spans 12 residues. Trimming pared 5 bases from V and 3 bases from J, leaving 7 bases between. The CDR3 DNA reads TGTGCCAGCAGTCCACGGGACTATGGCTACACCTTC. It codes for CASSPRDYGYTF.

In this sample, this clonotype turned up once. The chain couples TRBV5-1 to TRBJ2-3; D gene uncertain. The CDR3 runs to 15 residues. Trimming left V 0 bases short and J 2 bases short, with 10 bases between. In germline, CDR1 is SGHRS, CDR2 YFSETQ. The CDR3 bases are TGCGCCAGCAGCTTGGCGCTGGGTTACACAGATACGCAGTATTTT. It yields the protein CASSLALGYTDTQYF.

This clonotype was counted at least ten times. This sequence joins TRBV20-1 and TRBJ2-4; perhaps D is TRBD1 or TRBD2 (5 bases each). This CDR3 contains 13 residues. In germline, CDR1 is DFQATT, CDR2 SNEGSKA (reference sequence). The germline V and J ends were trimmed by 1 base and 5 bases, with 9 bases remaining between them. The CDR3 loop reads CSARVGDENIQYF. The CDR3 DNA reads TGCAGTGCTAGAGTGGGGGATGAAAACATTCAGTACTTC.

Ten or more counts support this clonotype. The rearrangement uses TRBV2 and TRBJ1-1; no clear D gene. Germline CDR1 SNHLY, CDR2 FYNNEI. This CDR3 comprises 14 residues. Deletions cut 0 bases from V and 4 bases from J, with 9 bases between. The CDR3 region is CASSEAGDSTEAFF. CDR3 coding DNA: TGTGCCAGCAGTGAAGCTGGGGATAGCACTGAAGCTTTCTTT.

This clonotype was recorded many times. Here the CDR3 reads CASSVARVARADSGELFF. The CDR3, as DNA: TGTGCCAGCAGCGTAGCTAGGGTAGCACGGGCTGATTCCGGGGAGCTGTTTTTT. The rearrangement uses TRBV9 and TRBJ2-2; D unresolved. V was clipped by 0 bases and J by 6 bases, with 21 bases between them. CDR3 length: 18 residues. CDR1 SGDLS and CDR2 YYNGEE come from the germline V gene.

This chain uses TRBV11-2 with TRBJ2-3, with 16 bases that match TRBD2. Trimming at V came to 5 bases and at J to 6 bases, leaving 5 bases not matched to a gene. The CDR3 contains 16 residues. Germline CDR1 reads SGHAT; CDR2 reads FQNNGV. The CDR3: CASSGGLAGGHDTQYF. In DNA form, the CDR3 reads TGTGCCAGCAGCGGGGGACTAGCGGGGGGGCACGATACGCAGTATTTT. The complete variable domain, with remaining parts taken from reference TRBV11-2 and TRBJ2-3, reads EAGVAQSPRYKIIEKRQSVAFWCNPISGHATLYWYQQILGQGPKLLIQFQNNGVVDDSQLPKDRFSAERLKGVDSTLKIQPAKLEDSAVYLCASSGGLAGGHDTQYFGPGTRLTVL.